This T cell receptor beta chain was obtained from a study of OX40 agonist ivuxolimab in advanced cancers. Using immunoSEQ multiplex PCR, the repertoire was profiled, and TCRdb retains in-frame clones only, with some absent. The sample holds 130,000 or so clones; 75% to 95% are singletons and the top ten take approximately 1.1%. This clonotype originated in an adult with an advanced solid tumor such as melanoma, head and neck, liver or kidney cancer. Specimen: CD4+ or CD8+ T cells sorted from blood, collected in a trial of the OX40 agonist ivuxolimab.

Written as DNA, the CDR3 is TGTGCCATCAGTCCTGGGACGGCCGTCGAGCCCCAGCATTTT. Protein sequence: CAISPGTAVEPQHF. The rearrangement uses TRBV10-3 and TRBJ1-5; perhaps TRBD1 as D (5 bases). The CDR3 runs 14 residues. Per the germline V gene, CDR1 is ENHRY and CDR2 is SYGVKD. Trimming pared 5 bases from V and 8 bases from J, leaving 16 bases between.